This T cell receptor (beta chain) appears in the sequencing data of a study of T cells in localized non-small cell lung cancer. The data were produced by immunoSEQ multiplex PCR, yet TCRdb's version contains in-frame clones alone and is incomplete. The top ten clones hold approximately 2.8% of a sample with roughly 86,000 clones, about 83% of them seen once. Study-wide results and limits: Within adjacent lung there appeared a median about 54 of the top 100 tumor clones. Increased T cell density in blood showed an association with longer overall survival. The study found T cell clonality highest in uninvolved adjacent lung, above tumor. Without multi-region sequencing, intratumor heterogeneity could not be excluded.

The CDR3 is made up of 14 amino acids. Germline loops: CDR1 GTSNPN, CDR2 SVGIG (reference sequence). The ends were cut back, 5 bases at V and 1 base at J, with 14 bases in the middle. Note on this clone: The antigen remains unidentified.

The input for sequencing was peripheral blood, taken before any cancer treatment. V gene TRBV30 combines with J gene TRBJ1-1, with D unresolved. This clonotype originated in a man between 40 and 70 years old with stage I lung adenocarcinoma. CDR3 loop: CAWRHSSQNTEAFF. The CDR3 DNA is TGTGCCTGGCGTCACAGCAGTCAGAACACTGAAGCTTTCTTT.